The sequence of this T cell receptor beta chain was determined in a study of blood T cell repertoires in COVID-19. Background on the study: Material from acute and convalescent COVID-19 was sourced from the United States, Italy and Spain. PBMCs, B-cell-depleted T cells, or T cells were the source of the cDNA or gDNA that made up the material.

Study processing details: Cell counts per sample came from amplifying reference gene primers. Some clones are missing from TCRdb's copy, which holds only in-frame ones; the method was immunoSEQ multiplex PCR. For V, J and clone size, that table is used; D and trimming come from the DNA. The repertoire holds roughly 250,000 clones, with more than 80% as singletons. The CDR3 is 14 residues long. Germline V gene lookup returns CDR1 SGHRS and CDR2 YFSETQ. V shed 8 bases, J shed 8 bases, and the junction held 10 bases outside the gene matches. The chain combines TRBV5-1 with TRBJ1-2; 12 bases line up with TRBD1. Sequencing was done on a sample of peripheral blood. The source of this sequence is a human donor in a cohort sampled during active COVID-19. The CDR3 loop is CASHRDRGQEGYTF. The CDR3 region has the DNA TGCGCCAGTCACCGGGACAGGGGGCAGGAAGGCTACACCTTC.